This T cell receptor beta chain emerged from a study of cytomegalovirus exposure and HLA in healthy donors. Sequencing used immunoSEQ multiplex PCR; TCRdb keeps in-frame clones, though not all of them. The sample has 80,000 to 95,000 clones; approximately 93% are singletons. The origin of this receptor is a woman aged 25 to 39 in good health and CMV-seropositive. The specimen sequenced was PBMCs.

The CDR3 DNA sequence: TGTGCCAGCAGCCCCCGGACAGGCTACGAGCAGTACTTC. Translating it yields CASSPRTGYEQYF. The chain is built from TRBV7-6 and TRBJ2-7; 7 bases agree with TRBD1. The CDR3 sequence is 13 residues long. The J segment lost 3 bases and the V segment lost 5 bases, leaving 4 bases of the junction unmatched. Germline CDR1 SGHVS, CDR2 FNYEAQ.